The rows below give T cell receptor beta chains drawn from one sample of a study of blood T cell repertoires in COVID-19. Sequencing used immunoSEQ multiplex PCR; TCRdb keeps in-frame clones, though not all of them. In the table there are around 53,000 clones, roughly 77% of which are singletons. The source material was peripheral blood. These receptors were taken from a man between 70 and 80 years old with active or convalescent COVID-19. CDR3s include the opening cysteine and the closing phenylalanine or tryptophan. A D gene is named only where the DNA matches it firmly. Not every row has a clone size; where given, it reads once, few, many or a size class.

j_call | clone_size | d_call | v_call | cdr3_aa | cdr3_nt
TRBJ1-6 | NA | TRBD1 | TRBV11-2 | CASSLEGQGMTPLHF | TGTGCCAGCAGCTTGGAAGGACAGGGGATGACACCCCTCCACTTT
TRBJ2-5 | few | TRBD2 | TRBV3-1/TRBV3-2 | CASRRGGGTETQYF | TGTGCCAGCAGGCGGGGGGGCGGTACAGAGACCCAGTACTTC
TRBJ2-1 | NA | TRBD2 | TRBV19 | CASSAPGTSGRYEQFF | TGTGCCAGTAGTGCTCCCGGGACTAGCGGGAGGTATGAGCAGTTCTTC
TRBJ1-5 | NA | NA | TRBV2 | CASTRQSNQPQHF | TGTGCCAGCACCCGACAGTCTAATCAGCCCCAGCATTTT
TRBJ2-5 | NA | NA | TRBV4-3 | CASSQDRTGQETQYF | TGCGCCAGCAGCCAAGATCGCACAGGACAAGAGACCCAGTACTTC
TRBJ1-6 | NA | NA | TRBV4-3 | CASSQDWTASSPLHF | TGCGCCAGCAGCCAAGATTGGACAGCTTCCTCACCCCTCCACTTT
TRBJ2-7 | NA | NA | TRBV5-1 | CASSLGVIGISYEQYF | TGCGCCAGCAGCTTGGGTGTCATCGGGATCTCCTACGAGCAGTACTTC
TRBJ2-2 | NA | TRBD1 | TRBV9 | CASRQGATNTGELFF | TGTGCCAGCAGGCAGGGGGCGACGAACACCGGGGAGCTGTTTTTT
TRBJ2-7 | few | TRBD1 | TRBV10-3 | CAISEATGTEQYF | TGTGCCATCAGTGAGGCGACAGGGACCGAGCAGTACTTC
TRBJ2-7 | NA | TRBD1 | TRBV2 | CASSDRTGDSYEQYF | TGTGCCAGCAGTGACCGGACAGGGGATTCTTACGAGCAGTACTTC
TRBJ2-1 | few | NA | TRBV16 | CASSRGQNNEQFF | TGTGCCAGCAGCCGTGGACAGAACAATGAGCAGTTCTTC
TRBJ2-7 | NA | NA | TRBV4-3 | CASSQDWSQSYEQYF | TGCGCCAGCAGCCAAGACTGGAGTCAGTCCTACGAGCAGTACTTC
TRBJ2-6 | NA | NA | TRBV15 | CATEIGSVLTGANVLTF | TGTGCCACCGAGATCGGGTCCGTCCTAACTGGGGCCAACGTCCTGACTTTC
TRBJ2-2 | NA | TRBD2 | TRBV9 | CASSARLAGELNTGELFF | TGTGCCAGCAGCGCCCGACTAGCGGGGGAACTGAACACCGGGGAGCTGTTTTTT
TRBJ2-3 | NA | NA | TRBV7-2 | CASSLSPGTDTQYF | TGTGCCAGCAGCTTATCTCCCGGCACAGATACGCAGTATTTT
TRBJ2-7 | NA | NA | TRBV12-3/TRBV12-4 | CASSGGADYEQYF | TGTGCCAGCAGCGGTGGGGCGGATTACGAGCAGTACTTC
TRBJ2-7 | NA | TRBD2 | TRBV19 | CASAFATSGEYEQYF | TGTGCCAGTGCATTCGCCACTAGCGGGGAGTACGAGCAGTACTTC
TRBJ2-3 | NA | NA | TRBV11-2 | CASSLATRISTDTQYF | TGTGCCAGCAGCTTAGCGACACGTATAAGCACAGATACGCAGTATTTT
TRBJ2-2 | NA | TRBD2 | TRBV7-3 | CASSSEASGVGELFF | TGTGCCAGCAGCTCCGAGGCCAGCGGGGTCGGGGAGCTGTTTTTT
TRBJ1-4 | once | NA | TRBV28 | CASRTGSWRKLFF | TGTGCCAGCAGAACAGGGTCCTGGAGGAAACTGTTTTTT
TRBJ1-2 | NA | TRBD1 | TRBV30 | CAWSPGGGYGYTF | TGTGCCTGGAGTCCAGGGGGAGGCTATGGCTACACCTTC
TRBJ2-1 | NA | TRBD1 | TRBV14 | CASSQGGQGVWNEQFF | TGTGCCAGCAGCCAGGGGGGACAGGGAGTTTGGAATGAGCAGTTCTTC
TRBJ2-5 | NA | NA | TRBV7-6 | CASSFTGAQRETQYF | TGTGCCAGCAGCTTTACGGGTGCTCAACGGGAGACCCAGTACTTC
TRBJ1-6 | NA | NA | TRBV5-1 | CASSLFGEKNSPLHF | TGCGCCAGCAGCTTGTTCGGGGAAAAGAATTCACCCCTCCACTTT
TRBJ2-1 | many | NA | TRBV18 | CASSQEGLSYNEQFF | TGTGCCAGCTCACAGGAGGGGCTTTCATACAATGAGCAGTTCTTC
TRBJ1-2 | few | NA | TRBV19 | CASSIRGGHYGYTF | TGTGCCAGTAGTATAAGGGGGGGTCATTATGGCTACACCTTC
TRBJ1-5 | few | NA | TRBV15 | CATRPRGSNQPQHF | TGTGCCACCAGGCCTAGGGGCAGCAATCAGCCCCAGCATTTT
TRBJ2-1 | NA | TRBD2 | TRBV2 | CASKVQGLAYEQFF | TGTGCCAGCAAGGTTCAGGGACTAGCATACGAGCAGTTCTTC
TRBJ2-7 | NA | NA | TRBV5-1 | CASSHSYEQYF | TGCGCCAGCAGCCATAGCTACGAGCAGTACTTC
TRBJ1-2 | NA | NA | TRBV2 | CASSDQMDYGYTF | TGTGCCAGCAGTGATCAGATGGACTATGGCTACACCTTC
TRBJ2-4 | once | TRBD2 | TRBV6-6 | CASSPTRTSVAKNIQYF | TGTGCCAGCAGTCCTACTCGGACTAGCGTGGCCAAAAACATTCAGTACTTC
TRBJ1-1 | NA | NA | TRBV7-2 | CASSTGAQGTEAFF | TGTGCCAGCAGCACGGGAGCGCAGGGCACTGAAGCTTTCTTT
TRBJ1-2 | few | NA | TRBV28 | CASSINYGYTF | TGTGCCAGCAGTATAAACTATGGCTACACCTTC